The present T cell receptor (beta chain) was sequenced within a study of OX40 agonist ivuxolimab in advanced cancers. Study as a whole: Cohort: approximately 83% men, mean age around 60, aged about 20 to 90. The study, taken as a whole, reports: Expanded clones tended on average to be more numerous among CD8+ T cells than CD4+.

Points on this clone: Its antigen is unknown.

TCRdb's table, derived via immunoSEQ multiplex PCR, lists solely in-frame clones and lacks some. This table has under 150,000 clones, 90% appearing once. Germline loops: CDR1 KGHSH, CDR2 LQKENI. V lost 0 bases and J lost 4, with 6 bases in between. This CDR3 has 13 amino acids. The TCR originated in an adult with an advanced solid tumor such as melanoma, head and neck, liver or kidney cancer. The sequencing here drew on CD4+ or CD8+ T cells sorted from blood, taken in a trial of the OX40 agonist ivuxolimab. This rearrangement joins TRBV18 to TRBJ2-5, with D uncertain. The chain's CDR3 is CASSPPEGETQYF. The CDR3 DNA sequence: TGTGCCAGCTCACCACCGGAAGGAGAGACCCAGTACTTC.